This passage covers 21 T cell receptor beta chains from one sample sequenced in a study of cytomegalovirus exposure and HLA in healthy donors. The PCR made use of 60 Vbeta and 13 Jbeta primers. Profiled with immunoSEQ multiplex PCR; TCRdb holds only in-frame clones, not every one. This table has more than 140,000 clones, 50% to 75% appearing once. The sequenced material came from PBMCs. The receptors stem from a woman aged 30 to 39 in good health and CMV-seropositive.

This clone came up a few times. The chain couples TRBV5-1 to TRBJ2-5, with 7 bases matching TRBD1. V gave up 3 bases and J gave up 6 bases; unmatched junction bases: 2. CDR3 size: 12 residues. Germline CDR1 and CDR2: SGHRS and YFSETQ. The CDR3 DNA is TGCGCCAGCAGCTCGGGACAGAAGACCCAGTACTTC. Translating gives CASSSGQKTQYF.

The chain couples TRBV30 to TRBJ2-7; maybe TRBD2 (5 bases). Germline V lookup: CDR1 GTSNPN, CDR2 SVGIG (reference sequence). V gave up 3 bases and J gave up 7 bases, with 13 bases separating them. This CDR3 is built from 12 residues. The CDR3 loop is CAWSVGPGEQYF. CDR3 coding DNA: TGTGCCTGGAGCGTCGGACCGGGGGAGCAGTACTTC.

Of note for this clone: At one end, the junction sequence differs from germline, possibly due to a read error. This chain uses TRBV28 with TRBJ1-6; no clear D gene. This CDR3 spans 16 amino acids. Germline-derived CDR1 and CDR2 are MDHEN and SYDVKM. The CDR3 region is CASSLMPGFNNSPLHF. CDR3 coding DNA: TGTGCCAGCAGTCTAATGCCGGGGTTTAATAACTCACCCCTCCACTTT.

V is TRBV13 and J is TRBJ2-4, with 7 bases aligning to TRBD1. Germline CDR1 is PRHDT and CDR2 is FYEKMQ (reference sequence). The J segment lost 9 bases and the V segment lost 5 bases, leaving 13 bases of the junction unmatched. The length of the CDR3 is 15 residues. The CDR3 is CASSLAGTERRIQYF. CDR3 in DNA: TGTGCCAGCAGCCTAGCCGGGACAGAACGTCGCATTCAGTACTTC.

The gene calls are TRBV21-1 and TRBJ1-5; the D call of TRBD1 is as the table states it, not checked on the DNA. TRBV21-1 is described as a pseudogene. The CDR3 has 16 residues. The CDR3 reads CARQKEGDRERQPQHF. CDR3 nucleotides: TGTGCCAGGCAGAAGGAGGGGGACAGGGAAAGGCAGCCCCAGCATTTT.

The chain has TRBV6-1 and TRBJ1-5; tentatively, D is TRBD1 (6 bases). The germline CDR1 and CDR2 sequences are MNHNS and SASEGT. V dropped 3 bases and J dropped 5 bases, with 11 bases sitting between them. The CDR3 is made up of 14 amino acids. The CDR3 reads CASSERGHYQPQHF. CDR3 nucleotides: TGTGCCAGCAGTGAGAGGGGACACTATCAGCCCCAGCATTTT.

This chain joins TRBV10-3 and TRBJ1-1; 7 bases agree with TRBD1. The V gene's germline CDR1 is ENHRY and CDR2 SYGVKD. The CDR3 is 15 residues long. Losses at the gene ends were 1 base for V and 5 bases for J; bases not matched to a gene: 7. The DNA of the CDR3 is TGTGCCATCAGTGAGTTCGACAGGGCGCGAACTGAAGCTTTCTTT. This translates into CAISEFDRARTEAFF.

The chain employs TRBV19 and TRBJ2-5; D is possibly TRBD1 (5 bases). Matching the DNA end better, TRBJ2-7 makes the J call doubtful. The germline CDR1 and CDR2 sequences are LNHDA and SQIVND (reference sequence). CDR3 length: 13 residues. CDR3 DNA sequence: TGTGCCAGTAGTAAGCAGGGTACTTACGAGCAGTACTTC. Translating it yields CASSKQGTYEQYF.

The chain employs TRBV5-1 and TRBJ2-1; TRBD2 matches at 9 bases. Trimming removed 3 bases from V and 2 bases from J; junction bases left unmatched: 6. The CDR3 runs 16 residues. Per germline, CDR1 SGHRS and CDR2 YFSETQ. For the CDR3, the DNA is TGCGCCAGCAGCTCAGATCTAGCGGGGACCTACAATGAGCAGTTCTTC. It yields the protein CASSSDLAGTYNEQFF.

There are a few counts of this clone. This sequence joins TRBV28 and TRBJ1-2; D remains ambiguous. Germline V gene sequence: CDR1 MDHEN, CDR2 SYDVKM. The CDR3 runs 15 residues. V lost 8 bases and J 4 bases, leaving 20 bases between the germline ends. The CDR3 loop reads CASCPAGDGAYGYTF. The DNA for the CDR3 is TGTGCCAGCTGCCCAGCGGGTGACGGTGCCTATGGCTACACCTTC.

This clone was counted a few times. This chain's CDR3 is CASSQVGADTDTQYF. The DNA of the CDR3 is TGCGCCAGCAGCCAAGTAGGAGCGGACACAGATACGCAGTATTTT. V usage is TRBV4-1 and J usage is TRBJ2-3; the D gene is possibly TRBD2 (5 bases). V lost 1 base, J lost 2 bases, and 10 bases lay in between. This CDR3 is 15 amino acids long. Germline-derived CDR1 and CDR2 are MGHRA and YSYEKL.

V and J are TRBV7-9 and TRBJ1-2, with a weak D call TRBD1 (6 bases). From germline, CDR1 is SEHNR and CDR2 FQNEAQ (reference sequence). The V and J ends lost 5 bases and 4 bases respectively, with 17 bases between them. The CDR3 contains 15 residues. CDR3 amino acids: CASSPRQVDPYGYTF. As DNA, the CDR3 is TGTGCCAGCAGCCCAAGACAGGTAGACCCCTATGGCTACACCTTC.

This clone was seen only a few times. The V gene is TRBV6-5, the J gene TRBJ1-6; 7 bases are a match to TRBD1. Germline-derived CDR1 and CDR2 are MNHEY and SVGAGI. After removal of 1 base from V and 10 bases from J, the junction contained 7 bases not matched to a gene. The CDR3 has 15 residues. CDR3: CASSYFATGSSPLHF. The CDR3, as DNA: TGTGCCAGCAGTTACTTCGCGACAGGGAGCTCACCCCTCCACTTT.

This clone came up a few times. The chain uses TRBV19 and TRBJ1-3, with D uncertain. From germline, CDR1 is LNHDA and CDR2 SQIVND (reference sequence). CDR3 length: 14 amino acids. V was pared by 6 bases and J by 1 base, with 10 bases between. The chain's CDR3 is CASSLRGSGNTIYF. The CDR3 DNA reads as TGTGCCAGTAGCTTACGGGGTTCTGGAAACACCATATATTTT.

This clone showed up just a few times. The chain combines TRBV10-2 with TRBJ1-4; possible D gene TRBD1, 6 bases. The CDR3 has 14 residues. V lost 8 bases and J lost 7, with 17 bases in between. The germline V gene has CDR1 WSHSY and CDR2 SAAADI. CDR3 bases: TGCGCCAGCGGAACAGGGTTTTTGGCTGAAAAACTGTTTTTT. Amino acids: CASGTGFLAEKLFF.

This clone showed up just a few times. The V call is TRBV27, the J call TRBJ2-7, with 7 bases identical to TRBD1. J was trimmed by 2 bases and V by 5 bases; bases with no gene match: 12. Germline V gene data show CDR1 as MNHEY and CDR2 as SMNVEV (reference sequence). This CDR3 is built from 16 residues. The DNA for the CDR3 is TGTGCCAGCAGTGCATCATCCGGGACAGAAGCCTACGAGCAGTACTTC. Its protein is CASSASSGTEAYEQYF.

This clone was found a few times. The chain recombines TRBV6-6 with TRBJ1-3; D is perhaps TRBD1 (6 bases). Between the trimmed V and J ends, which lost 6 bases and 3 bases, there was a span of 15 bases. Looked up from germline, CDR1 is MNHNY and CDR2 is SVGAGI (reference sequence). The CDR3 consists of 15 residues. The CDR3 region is CASSPRQGLGNTIYF. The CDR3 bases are TGTGCCAGCAGCCCCCGCCAGGGGCTTGGAAACACCATATATTTT.

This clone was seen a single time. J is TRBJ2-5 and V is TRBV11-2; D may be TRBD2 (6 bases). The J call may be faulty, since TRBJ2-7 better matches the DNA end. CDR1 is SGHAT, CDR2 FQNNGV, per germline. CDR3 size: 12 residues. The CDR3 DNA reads TGTGCCAGCAGCGGGGGGTACTACGAGCAGTACTTC. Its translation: CASSGGYYEQYF.

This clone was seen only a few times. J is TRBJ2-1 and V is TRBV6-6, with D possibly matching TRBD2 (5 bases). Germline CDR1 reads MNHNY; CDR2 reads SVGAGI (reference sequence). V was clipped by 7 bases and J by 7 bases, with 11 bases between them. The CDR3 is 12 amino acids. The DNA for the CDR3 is TGTGCCAGCACTCAGCGGCGGAATGAGCAGTTCTTC. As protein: CASTQRRNEQFF.

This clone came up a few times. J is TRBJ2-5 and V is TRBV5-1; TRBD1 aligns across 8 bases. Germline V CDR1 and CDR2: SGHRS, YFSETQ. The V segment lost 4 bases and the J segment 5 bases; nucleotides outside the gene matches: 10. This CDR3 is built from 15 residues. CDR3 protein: CASSIGSGGTETQYF. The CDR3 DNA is TGCGCCAGCAGCATAGGGTCAGGGGGCACCGAGACCCAGTACTTC. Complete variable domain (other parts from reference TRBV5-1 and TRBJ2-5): KAGVTQTPRYLIKTRGQQVTLSCSPISGHRSVSWYQQTPGQGLQFLFEYFSETQRNKGNFPGRFSGRQFSNSRSEMNVSTLELGDSALYLCASSIGSGGTETQYFGPGTRLLVL.

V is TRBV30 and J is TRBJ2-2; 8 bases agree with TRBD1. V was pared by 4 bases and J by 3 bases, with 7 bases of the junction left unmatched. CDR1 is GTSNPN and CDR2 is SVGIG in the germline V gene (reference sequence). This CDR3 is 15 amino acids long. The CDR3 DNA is TGTGCCTGGACAGGGGGCGCTTGGGACACCGGGGAGCTGTTTTTT. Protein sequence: CAWTGGAWDTGELFF. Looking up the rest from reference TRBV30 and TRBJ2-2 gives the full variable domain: SQTIHQWPATLVQPVGSPLSLECTVEGTSNPNLYWYRQAAGRGLQLLFYSVGIGQISSEVPQNLSASRPQDRQFILSSKKLLLSDSGFYLCAWTGGAWDTGELFFGEGSRLTVL.